This note documents a single T cell receptor (beta chain) sequence. Trimming took 11 bases from V and 4 from J, leaving 14 bases between them. CDR3 length equals 12 residues. CDR1 is LNHDA and CDR2 is SQIVND in the germline V gene (reference sequence). This entry belongs to a study of blood T cell repertoires in COVID-19. Overall study: Researchers got acute and convalescent COVID-19 samples from the United States, Italy and Spain. From T cells, B-cell-depleted T cells, or PBMCs came the material, which was cDNA or gDNA.

Authors' data handling: Amplification from reference gene primers served as the basis for estimated nucleated cell counts. The protocol was immunoSEQ multiplex PCR, while the TCRdb copy is restricted to in-frame clones and leaves out a portion. V, J and clone size reflect that table, while D and trimming were determined from the DNA. Found here are under 150,000 clones, 80% to 90% of them singletons; the top ten hold roughly 8%. The TCR comes from a human donor with acute or convalescent COVID-19. The donor label of this sample is uncertain. Sequenced sample: peripheral blood. The V gene is TRBV19, the J gene TRBJ1-2, with D perhaps TRBD1 (5 bases). The CDR3 DNA is TGTGCCTCACAGGTGCCAGCCTATGGCTACACCTTC. Its protein product is CASQVPAYGYTF.